The TCR beta chain described here comes from a study of OX40 agonist ivuxolimab in advanced cancers. The data were produced by immunoSEQ multiplex PCR, yet TCRdb's version contains in-frame clones alone and is incomplete. The profile covers about 93,000 clones, with under 95% appearing a single time and roughly 0.5% taken by the ten largest. Study results and caveats: The CD4+ and CD8+ T cells in the blood had expanded clonally by week 6 at 0.1 to 3.0 mg/kg. Normalized expansion of T-cell clones was also low for some nonresponders. Partial responders receiving 0.1-3.0 mg/kg showed among the lowest clonal expansion.

Germline V gene data show CDR1 as SGHTA and CDR2 as FQGNSA. CDR3 size: 14 residues. V lost 5 bases and J lost 4, with 11 bases in between. In regard to this clone: Antigen unknown.

This TCR derives from an adult with an advanced solid tumor such as melanoma, head and neck, liver or kidney cancer. The chain combines TRBV7-2 with TRBJ2-2; possible D gene TRBD2, 5 bases. Here the sequenced sample was CD4+ or CD8+ T cells sorted from blood, taken in a trial of the OX40 agonist ivuxolimab. The CDR3 sequence: CASSPLGVTGELFF. CDR3 DNA sequence: TGTGCCAGCAGCCCACTCGGGGTCACCGGGGAGCTGTTTTTT.